A selection of T cell receptor beta chains follows, all from one sample in a study of cytomegalovirus exposure and HLA in healthy donors. The assay was immunoSEQ multiplex PCR, and TCRdb's table has in-frame clones only and misses some. The table records roughly 200,000 clones, roughly 9.4% of them present only once. Material for sequencing was PBMCs. The source of these receptors is a woman aged 30 to 39 in good health and CMV-seropositive. Each CDR3 is given with its conserved first and last residue. The D gene is left open where the match is weak. Clone size is shown for a subset of rows, as once, few, many or a class of expanded clone.

abundance: NA
j_gene: TRBJ2-7
d_gene: NA
v_gene: TRBV5-1
CDR3nt: TGCGCCAGCAGCTTGGCCCAGGGGAAGGACGAGCAGTACTTC
CDR3aa: CASSLAQGKDEQYF

abundance: few
j_gene: TRBJ1-2
d_gene: TRBD1
v_gene: TRBV9
CDR3nt: TGTGCCAGCAGTGGGGCTGAGGGGGCCTATGGCTACACCTTC
CDR3aa: CASSGAEGAYGYTF

abundance: few
j_gene: TRBJ1-2
d_gene: TRBD1
v_gene: TRBV6-6
CDR3nt: TGTGCCAGCACCGTCCCGGGACAGGGAAACTATGGCTACACCTTC
CDR3aa: CASTVPGQGNYGYTF

abundance: few
j_gene: TRBJ1-2
d_gene: NA
v_gene: TRBV5-5
CDR3nt: TGTGCCAGCAGCTTGGATGTCAGGGCCGGTGGCTACACCTTC
CDR3aa: CASSLDVRAGGYTF

abundance: many
j_gene: TRBJ1-3
d_gene: NA
v_gene: TRBV6-6
CDR3nt: TGTGCCAGCAGTTCGGCAGGCAGCTCTGGAAACACCATATATTTT
CDR3aa: CASSSAGSSGNTIYF

abundance: NA
j_gene: TRBJ2-1
d_gene: NA
v_gene: TRBV11-2
CDR3nt: TGTGCCAGCAGCCATCAGCGTGGTGAGCAGTTCTTC
CDR3aa: CASSHQRGEQFF

abundance: few
j_gene: TRBJ2-1
d_gene: TRBD2
v_gene: TRBV5-4
CDR3nt: TGTGCCAGCAGCCCGGGGGGCGGGAGGGCAGAGAATGAGCAGTTCTTC
CDR3aa: CASSPGGGRAENEQFF

abundance: few
j_gene: TRBJ2-3
d_gene: TRBD1
v_gene: TRBV5-1
CDR3nt: TGCGCCAGCAGCTTAGGGGACAGGACAGATACGCAGTATTTT
CDR3aa: CASSLGDRTDTQYF

abundance: few
j_gene: TRBJ1-2
d_gene: NA
v_gene: TRBV18
CDR3nt: TGTGCCAGCTCACCGGTCGGGGGGCAGGACTATGGCTACACCTTC
CDR3aa: CASSPVGGQDYGYTF

abundance: NA
j_gene: TRBJ1-1
d_gene: TRBD1
v_gene: TRBV6-1
CDR3nt: TGTGCCAGCAGTGTAGGACAGGTGAACACTGAAGCTCTCTTT
CDR3aa: CASSVGQVNTEALF

abundance: NA
j_gene: TRBJ2-7
d_gene: TRBD1
v_gene: TRBV2
CDR3nt: TGTGCCAGTACCCGCACAGGGGGCGCCTACGAGCAGTACTTC
CDR3aa: CASTRTGGAYEQYF

abundance: NA
j_gene: TRBJ1-4
d_gene: TRBD1
v_gene: TRBV28
CDR3nt: TGTGCCAGCAGTCCGGGACAGGGGAGGAGTATAATCGGGACTAATGAAAAACTGTTTTTT
CDR3aa: CASSPGQGRSIIGTNEKLFF

abundance: few
j_gene: TRBJ2-7
d_gene: NA
v_gene: TRBV6-5
CDR3nt: TGTGCCAGCAGTTACTTCGACGGGAGCGAGCAGTACTTC
CDR3aa: CASSYFDGSEQYF

abundance: few
j_gene: TRBJ2-2
d_gene: NA
v_gene: TRBV6-5
CDR3nt: TGTGCCAGCAGTTACTACGTCAGGGGAAGCGGGGAGCTGTTTTTT
CDR3aa: CASSYYVRGSGELFF

abundance: NA
j_gene: TRBJ2-1
d_gene: NA
v_gene: TRBV21-1
CDR3nt: TGTGCCAGCAGCACGTCCCCACTCCCCAATGAGCAGTTCTTC
CDR3aa: CASSTSPLPNEQFF

abundance: few
j_gene: TRBJ2-7
d_gene: NA
v_gene: TRBV7-6
CDR3nt: TGTGCCAGCAGCTTAGACCGGGATCTAGCCTACGAGCAGTACTTC
CDR3aa: CASSLDRDLAYEQYF

abundance: few
j_gene: TRBJ1-1
d_gene: NA
v_gene: TRBV27
CDR3nt: TGTGCCAGCAGTTCGACAGTAACTGAAGCTTTCTTT
CDR3aa: CASSSTVTEAFF

abundance: NA
j_gene: TRBJ2-7
d_gene: NA
v_gene: TRBV15
CDR3nt: TGTGCCACCAGCAGAGATACTACGGGAGCCGGTGCGCAGTACTTC
CDR3aa: CATSRDTTGAGAQYF

abundance: NA
j_gene: TRBJ1-4
d_gene: TRBD1
v_gene: TRBV18
CDR3nt: TGTGCCAGCTCAGCCGAAGGGTCAGGGGGCTTACGGAAACTGTTTTTT
CDR3aa: CASSAEGSGGLRKLFF

abundance: once
j_gene: TRBJ2-7
d_gene: NA
v_gene: TRBV28
CDR3nt: TGTGCCAGCTCCACCGGGGGGCGATTATACGAGCAGTACTTC
CDR3aa: CASSTGGRLYEQYF

abundance: few
j_gene: TRBJ1-1
d_gene: NA
v_gene: TRBV6-6
CDR3nt: TGTGCCAGCAGTTACGAGGGGGTGAACACTGAAGCTTTCTTT
CDR3aa: CASSYEGVNTEAFF

abundance: NA
j_gene: TRBJ2-7
d_gene: TRBD1
v_gene: TRBV10-1
CDR3nt: TGCGCCAGCACTGCCCTTCGGGACAGAGACTACGAGCAGTACTTC
CDR3aa: CASTALRDRDYEQYF

abundance: NA
j_gene: TRBJ2-7
d_gene: TRBD2
v_gene: TRBV5-4
CDR3nt: TGTGCCAGCAGCTTGAGTAGCGGGAGCCACAACGAGCAGTACTTC
CDR3aa: CASSLSSGSHNEQYF

abundance: NA
j_gene: TRBJ1-3
d_gene: NA
v_gene: TRBV27
CDR3nt: TGTGCCAGCAGTTACAACAGGGACTCTGGAAACACCATATATTTT
CDR3aa: CASSYNRDSGNTIYF

abundance: NA
j_gene: TRBJ1-5
d_gene: NA
v_gene: TRBV5-8
CDR3nt: TGTGCCAGCAGCTTGTTGATTGGTTCGGCAGGGGAGAATCAGCCCCAGCATTTT
CDR3aa: CASSLLIGSAGENQPQHF

abundance: once
j_gene: TRBJ2-1
d_gene: TRBD2
v_gene: TRBV7-8
CDR3nt: TGTGCCAGCAGTTCCCTGGGACTAGCGGACTACAATGAGCAGTTCTTC
CDR3aa: CASSSLGLADYNEQFF

abundance: NA
j_gene: TRBJ2-7
d_gene: NA
v_gene: TRBV4-1
CDR3nt: TGCGCCAGCAGCCAAAAGGAGGCTGAGGTGGGGGCGCTCTTCTACGAGCAGTACTTC
CDR3aa: CASSQKEAEVGALFYEQYF

abundance: few
j_gene: TRBJ2-7
d_gene: NA
v_gene: TRBV4-2
CDR3nt: TGTGCCAGCAGCCAAGAGGAAGGGGCGATGGCCCTCGAGCAGTACTTC
CDR3aa: CASSQEEGAMALEQYF

abundance: few
j_gene: TRBJ2-7
d_gene: NA
v_gene: TRBV7-2
CDR3nt: TGTGCCAGCAGCTCCCTAGCTTCCTACGAGCAGTACTTC
CDR3aa: CASSSLASYEQYF

abundance: few
j_gene: TRBJ1-1
d_gene: NA
v_gene: TRBV5-6
CDR3nt: TGTGCCAGCAGCTTGGCCGGAGACACTGAAGCTTTCTTT
CDR3aa: CASSLAGDTEAFF

abundance: NA
j_gene: TRBJ2-1
d_gene: NA
v_gene: TRBV18
CDR3nt: TGTGCCAGCTCACCACCTATGCGGAGGAATGAGCAGTTCTTC
CDR3aa: CASSPPMRRNEQFF

abundance: NA
j_gene: TRBJ2-3
d_gene: TRBD2
v_gene: TRBV5-1
CDR3nt: TGCGCCAGCAGCTTGGCGGGAGGCAGGGATACGCAGTATTTT
CDR3aa: CASSLAGGRDTQYF

abundance: NA
j_gene: TRBJ2-1
d_gene: NA
v_gene: TRBV27
CDR3nt: TGTGCCAGCAGTTCAGCTAGCGAGACCGAGCAGTTCTTC
CDR3aa: CASSSASETEQFF

abundance: few
j_gene: TRBJ1-1
d_gene: NA
v_gene: TRBV7-3
CDR3nt: TGTGCCAGCAGCTTATTGCGGGGGGCAGGCACTGAAGCTTTCTTT
CDR3aa: CASSLLRGAGTEAFF

abundance: NA
j_gene: TRBJ1-1
d_gene: TRBD1
v_gene: TRBV7-2
CDR3nt: TGTGCCAGCAGCTTAGGGGGAACAGGGGGGGGCACTGAAGCTTTCTTT
CDR3aa: CASSLGGTGGGTEAFF

abundance: few
j_gene: TRBJ1-4
d_gene: TRBD1
v_gene: TRBV30
CDR3nt: TGTGCCTGGAAAGAGGCAGGGGGTTGGGAAAAACTGTTTTTT
CDR3aa: CAWKEAGGWEKLFF

abundance: few
j_gene: TRBJ1-2
d_gene: NA
v_gene: TRBV2
CDR3nt: TGTGCCAGCAACCTCTATCCGGATTCTCGGGATGGCTACACCTTC
CDR3aa: CASNLYPDSRDGYTF

abundance: NA
j_gene: TRBJ2-5
d_gene: TRBD2
v_gene: TRBV18
CDR3nt: TGTGCCAGCTCACCAAGACCGGGAGGGGGAGAGACCCAGTACTTC
CDR3aa: CASSPRPGGGETQYF

abundance: few
j_gene: TRBJ2-3
d_gene: TRBD2
v_gene: TRBV5-6
CDR3nt: TGCGCCAGCAGCTTGAGTACTAGCGGGAGAGGTCCAGATACGCAGTATTTT
CDR3aa: CASSLSTSGRGPDTQYF

abundance: NA
j_gene: TRBJ2-1
d_gene: TRBD2
v_gene: TRBV27
CDR3nt: TGTGCCAGCAGTCCCCTCGGGACTAGCGATTACAATGAGCAGTTCTTC
CDR3aa: CASSPLGTSDYNEQFF

abundance: NA
j_gene: TRBJ2-1
d_gene: NA
v_gene: TRBV27
CDR3nt: TGTGCCAGCAGCTGGGAGTTTAACAATGAGCAGTTCTTC
CDR3aa: CASSWEFNNEQFF

abundance: few
j_gene: TRBJ2-1
d_gene: TRBD2
v_gene: TRBV9
CDR3nt: TGTGCCAGCAGCGTAGTGGGACTAGCGGGAGGTGAGCAGTTCTTC
CDR3aa: CASSVVGLAGGEQFF

abundance: NA
j_gene: TRBJ2-1
d_gene: TRBD2
v_gene: TRBV29-1
CDR3nt: TGCAGCTCAAGTCCGGGACTAGCGGAATATTACAATGAGCAGTTCTTC
CDR3aa: CSSSPGLAEYYNEQFF

abundance: few
j_gene: TRBJ2-1
d_gene: TRBD1
v_gene: TRBV11-2
CDR3nt: TGTGCCAGCAGCTTGGGGACAGGGGGCTTAAGTGAGCAGTTCTTC
CDR3aa: CASSLGTGGLSEQFF

abundance: NA
j_gene: TRBJ2-3
d_gene: TRBD2
v_gene: TRBV4-1
CDR3nt: TGCGCCAGCAGCTTAGGGGAGACTAGCACCGATACGCAGTATTTT
CDR3aa: CASSLGETSTDTQYF

abundance: NA
j_gene: TRBJ1-3
d_gene: NA
v_gene: TRBV29-1
CDR3nt: TGCAGCGGGCAGACAGAAACTGGAAACACCATATATTTT
CDR3aa: CSGQTETGNTIYF

abundance: few
j_gene: TRBJ2-7
d_gene: TRBD2
v_gene: TRBV7-2
CDR3nt: TGTGCCAGCAGCCTTAGGGGGGCCTCACTAGCGGGAGGAGGTGAGCAGTACTTC
CDR3aa: CASSLRGASLAGGGEQYF

abundance: few
j_gene: TRBJ2-7
d_gene: NA
v_gene: TRBV19
CDR3nt: TGTGCCAGTAGTACCCAGGGCGGCGACGAGCAGTACTTC
CDR3aa: CASSTQGGDEQYF

abundance: few
j_gene: TRBJ2-2
d_gene: NA
v_gene: TRBV5-1
CDR3nt: TGCGCCAGCAGCTTCATCGGGGGCACCGGGGAGCTGTTTTTT
CDR3aa: CASSFIGGTGELFF

abundance: few
j_gene: TRBJ2-5
d_gene: NA
v_gene: TRBV30
CDR3nt: TGTGCCTGGAGTGTACAGTCTCGGGAGACCCAGTACTTC
CDR3aa: CAWSVQSRETQYF

abundance: NA
j_gene: TRBJ2-5
d_gene: TRBD1
v_gene: TRBV6-5
CDR3nt: TGTGCCAGCAGCGTACAGACAGGGTGGGGGGAGACCCAGTACTTC
CDR3aa: CASSVQTGWGETQYF

abundance: few
j_gene: TRBJ2-4
d_gene: NA
v_gene: TRBV2
CDR3nt: TGTGCCAGCAGTGACGCAGGGGCAGGCATTCAGTACTTC
CDR3aa: CASSDAGAGIQYF

abundance: few
j_gene: TRBJ1-5
d_gene: NA
v_gene: TRBV2
CDR3nt: TGTGCCAGCAAGGGGCAGGGAAATCAGCCCCAGCATTTT
CDR3aa: CASKGQGNQPQHF

abundance: NA
j_gene: TRBJ2-7
d_gene: NA
v_gene: TRBV18
CDR3nt: TGTGCCAGCTCGCAGGGACAAACCTACGAGCAGTACTTC
CDR3aa: CASSQGQTYEQYF

abundance: NA
j_gene: TRBJ2-6
d_gene: NA
v_gene: TRBV6-1
CDR3nt: TGTGCCAGCAGTGACCCCAGGTACGGGGCCAACGTCCTGACTTTC
CDR3aa: CASSDPRYGANVLTF

abundance: NA
j_gene: TRBJ2-7
d_gene: NA
v_gene: TRBV29-1
CDR3nt: TGCAGCGTTGAAGGCGAGACAGATTCCTACGAGCAGTACTTC
CDR3aa: CSVEGETDSYEQYF

abundance: few
j_gene: TRBJ1-1
d_gene: NA
v_gene: TRBV6-1
CDR3nt: TGTGCCAGCAGTGCCCGGGGGAACACTGAAGCTTTCTTT
CDR3aa: CASSARGNTEAFF